The clone carrying this TCR beta chain was detected only a few times. Antigen specificity is unknown. The sample comes from a study of response to subunit inactivated influenza vaccine. General study findings and limits: With each seasonal influenza vaccination, the authors suggested, few new T cells are recruited.

TCRdb re-called the RT-PCR reads through MiXCR, storing one row per CDR3 protein. The sample contains 550,000 to 800,000 distinct CDR3 sequences, approximately 14% of which appear only once. Germline CDR1 is SGHTA and CDR2 is FQGNSA. The CDR3 has 16 amino acids. V shed 1 base and J shed 1 base, with 10 bases lying between them. The material sequenced was PBMCs from blood, taken about 11 days after vaccination. The clonotype comes from a man aged 50 or older who received an inactivated influenza vaccine. This rearrangement joins TRBV7-2 to TRBJ2-2; tentatively, D is TRBD1 (5 bases). The CDR3 loop is CASSLVLGQNTGELFF. The CDR3, as DNA: TGTGCCAGCAGCTTAGTCCTGGGGCAGAACACCGGGGAGCTGTTTTTT.